This TCR beta chain was identified in a study of naive and memory T cell subsets. This clonotype was recorded at least ten times. Amplification of ligated cDNA took four PCR rounds with SP2 and nested alpha and beta constant primers. TCRdb re-analysed the 5' RACE reads in MiXCR, keeping a single row per CDR3 protein. The sample has tens of thousands of distinct CDR3 sequences, 8% to 9% seen once; the top ten hold approximately 21%. A UMI-containing oligonucleotide was joined by 3' ligation to the TCR cDNA template. Cells were not sorted; total RNA input targeted roughly 1 to 1,100 ng. This receptor was taken from a female donor in good health.

CDR3 bases: TGTGCCAGCAGCTTAAGGCGTGGGGGGGGCACTGAAGCTTTCTTT. Protein: CASSLRRGGGTEAFF. The rearrangement uses TRBV13 and TRBJ1-1; D is perhaps TRBD1 (5 bases). The CDR3 runs to 15 residues. In germline, CDR1 is PRHDT, CDR2 FYEKMQ (reference sequence). Trimming shortened V by 2 bases and J by 4 bases, and 14 bases separated the two germline ends.